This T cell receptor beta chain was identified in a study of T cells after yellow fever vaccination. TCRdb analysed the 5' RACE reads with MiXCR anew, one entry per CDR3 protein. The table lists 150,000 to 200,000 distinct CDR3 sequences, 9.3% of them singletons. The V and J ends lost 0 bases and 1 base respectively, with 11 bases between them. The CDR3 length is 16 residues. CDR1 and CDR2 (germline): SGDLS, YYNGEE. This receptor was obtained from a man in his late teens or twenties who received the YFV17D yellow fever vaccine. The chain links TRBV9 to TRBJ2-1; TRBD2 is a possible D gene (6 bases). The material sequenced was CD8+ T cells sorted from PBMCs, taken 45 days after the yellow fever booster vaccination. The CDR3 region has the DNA TGTGCCAGCAGCGTAGCAGACGGGAGATCCTACAATGAGCAGTTCTTC. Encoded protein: CASSVADGRSYNEQFF.